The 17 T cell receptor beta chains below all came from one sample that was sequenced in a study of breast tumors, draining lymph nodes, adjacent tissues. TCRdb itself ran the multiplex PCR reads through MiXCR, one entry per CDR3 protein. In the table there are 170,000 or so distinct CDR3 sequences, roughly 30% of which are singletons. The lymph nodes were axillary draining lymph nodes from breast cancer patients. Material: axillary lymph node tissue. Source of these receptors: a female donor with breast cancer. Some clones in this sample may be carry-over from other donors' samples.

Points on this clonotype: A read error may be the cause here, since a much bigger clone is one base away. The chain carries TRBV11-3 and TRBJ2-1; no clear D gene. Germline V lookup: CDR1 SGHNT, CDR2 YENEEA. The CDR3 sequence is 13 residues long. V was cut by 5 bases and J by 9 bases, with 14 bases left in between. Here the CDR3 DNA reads TGTGCCAGCAGCCTGATAAAAGAGAGTGAGCAGTTCTTC. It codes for CASSLIKESEQFF. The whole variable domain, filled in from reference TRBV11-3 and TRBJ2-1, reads EAGVVQSPRYKIIEKKQPVAFWCNPISGHNTLYWYLQNLGQGPELLIRYENEEAVDDSQLPKDRFSAERLKGVDSTLKIQPAELGDSAVYLCASSLIKESEQFFGPGTRLTVL.

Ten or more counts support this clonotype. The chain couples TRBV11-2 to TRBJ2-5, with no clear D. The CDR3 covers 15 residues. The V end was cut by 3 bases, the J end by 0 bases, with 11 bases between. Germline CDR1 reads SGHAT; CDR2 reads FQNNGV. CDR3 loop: CASSFNLGNQETQYF. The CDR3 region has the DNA TGTGCCAGCAGCTTTAACCTAGGGAACCAAGAGACCCAGTACTTC.

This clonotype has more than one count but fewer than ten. The CDR3 loop reads CASSYSVGQGIVNEQFF. The CDR3 DNA follows: TGTGCCAGCAGTTACTCCGTTGGACAGGGAATTGTTAATGAGCAGTTCTTC. The chain uses TRBV6-5 and TRBJ2-1; 8 bases match TRBD1. CDR1 and CDR2 (germline): MNHEY, SVGAGI. The V gene end was trimmed by 0 bases and the J gene end by 7 bases; junction bases not matched to a gene: 11. This CDR3 region has 17 residues.

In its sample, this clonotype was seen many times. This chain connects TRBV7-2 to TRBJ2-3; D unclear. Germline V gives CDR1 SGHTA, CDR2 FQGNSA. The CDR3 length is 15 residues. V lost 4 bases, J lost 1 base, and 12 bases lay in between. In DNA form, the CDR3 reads TGTGCCAGCAGCTCCACGCGCACCCGCACAGATACGCAGTATTTT. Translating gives CASSSTRTRTDTQYF. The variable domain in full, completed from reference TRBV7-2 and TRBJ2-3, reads GAGVSQSPSNKVTEKGKDVELRCDPISGHTALYWYRQSLGQGLEFLIYFQGNSAPDKSGLPSDRFSAERTGGSVSTLTIQRTQQEDSAVYLCASSSTRTRTDTQYFGPGTRLTVL.

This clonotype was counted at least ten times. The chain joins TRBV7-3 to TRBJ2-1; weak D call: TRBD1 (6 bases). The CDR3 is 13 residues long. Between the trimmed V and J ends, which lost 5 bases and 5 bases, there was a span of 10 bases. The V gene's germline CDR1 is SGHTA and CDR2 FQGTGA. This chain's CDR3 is CASSPGANNEQFF. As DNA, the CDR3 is TGTGCCAGCAGCCCAGGGGCCAACAATGAGCAGTTCTTC.

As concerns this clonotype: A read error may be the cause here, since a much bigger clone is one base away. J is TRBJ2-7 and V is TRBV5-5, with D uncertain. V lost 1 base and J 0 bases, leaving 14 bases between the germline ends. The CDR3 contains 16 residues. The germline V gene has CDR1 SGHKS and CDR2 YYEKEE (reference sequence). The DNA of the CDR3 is TGTGCCAGCAGCTTGTATAGGCCAGCGAGCTCCTACGAGCAGTACTTC. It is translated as CASSLYRPASSYEQYF.

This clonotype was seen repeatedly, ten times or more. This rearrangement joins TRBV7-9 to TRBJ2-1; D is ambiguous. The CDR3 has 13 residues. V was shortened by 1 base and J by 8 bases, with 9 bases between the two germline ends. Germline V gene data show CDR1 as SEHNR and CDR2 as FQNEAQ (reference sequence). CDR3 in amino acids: CASSLGANDEQFF. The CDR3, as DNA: TGTGCCAGCAGCTTAGGGGCTAACGATGAGCAGTTCTTC.

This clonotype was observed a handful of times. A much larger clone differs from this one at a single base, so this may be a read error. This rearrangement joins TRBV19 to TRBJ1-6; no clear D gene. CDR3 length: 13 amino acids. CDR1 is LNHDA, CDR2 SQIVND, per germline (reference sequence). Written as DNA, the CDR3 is TGTGCCGGTAGTGGCGGAGTTCGTTCACCCCTCCACTTT. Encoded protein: CAGSGGVRSPLHF.

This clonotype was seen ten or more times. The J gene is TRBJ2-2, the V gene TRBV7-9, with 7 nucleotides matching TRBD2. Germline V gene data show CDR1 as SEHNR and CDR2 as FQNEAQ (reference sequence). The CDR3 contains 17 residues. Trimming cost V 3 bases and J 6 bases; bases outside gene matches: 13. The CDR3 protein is CASSFRAGDYPAGELFF. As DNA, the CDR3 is TGTGCCAGCAGCTTCCGGGCGGGGGACTACCCCGCCGGGGAGCTGTTTTTT.

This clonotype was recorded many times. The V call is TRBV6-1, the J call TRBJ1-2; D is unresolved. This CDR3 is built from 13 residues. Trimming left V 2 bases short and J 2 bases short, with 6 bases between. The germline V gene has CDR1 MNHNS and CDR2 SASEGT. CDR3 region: CASSERANYGYTF. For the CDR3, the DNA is TGTGCCAGCAGTGAAAGGGCAAACTATGGCTACACCTTC.

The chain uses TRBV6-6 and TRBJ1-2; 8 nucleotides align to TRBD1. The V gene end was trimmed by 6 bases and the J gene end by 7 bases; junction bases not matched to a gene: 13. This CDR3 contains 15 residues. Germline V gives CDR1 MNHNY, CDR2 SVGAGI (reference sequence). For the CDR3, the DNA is TGTGCCAGCAGAAGCACAGGGGGAGATTACTGTGGCTACACCTTC. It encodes CASRSTGGDYCGYTF.

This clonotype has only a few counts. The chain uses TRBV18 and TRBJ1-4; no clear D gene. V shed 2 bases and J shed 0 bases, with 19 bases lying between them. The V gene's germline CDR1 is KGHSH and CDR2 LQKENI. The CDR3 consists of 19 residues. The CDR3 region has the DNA TGTGCCAGCTCACCAGTTCCGGGTTTAGAGGTGGCAACTAATGAAAAACTGTTTTTT. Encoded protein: CASSPVPGLEVATNEKLFF.

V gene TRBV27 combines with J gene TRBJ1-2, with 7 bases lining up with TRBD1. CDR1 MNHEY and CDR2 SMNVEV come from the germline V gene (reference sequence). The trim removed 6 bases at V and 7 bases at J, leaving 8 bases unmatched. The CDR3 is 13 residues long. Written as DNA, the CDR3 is TGTGCCAGCAGCCGCGGACAGGCGAGTGGCTACACCTTC. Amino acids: CASSRGQASGYTF.

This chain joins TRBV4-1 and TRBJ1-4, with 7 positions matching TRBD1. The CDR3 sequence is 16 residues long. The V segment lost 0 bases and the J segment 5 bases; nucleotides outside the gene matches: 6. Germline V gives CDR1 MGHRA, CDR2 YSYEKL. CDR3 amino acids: CASSQERTGFNEKLFF. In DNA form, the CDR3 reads TGCGCCAGCAGCCAAGAGCGGACAGGCTTCAATGAAAAACTGTTTTTT.

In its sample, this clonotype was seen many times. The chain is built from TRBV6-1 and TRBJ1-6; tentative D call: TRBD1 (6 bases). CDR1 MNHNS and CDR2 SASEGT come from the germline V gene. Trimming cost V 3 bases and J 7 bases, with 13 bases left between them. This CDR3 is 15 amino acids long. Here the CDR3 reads CASSERGAENSPLHF. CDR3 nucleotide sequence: TGTGCCAGCAGTGAGCGGGGGGCGGAAAATTCACCCCTCCACTTT.

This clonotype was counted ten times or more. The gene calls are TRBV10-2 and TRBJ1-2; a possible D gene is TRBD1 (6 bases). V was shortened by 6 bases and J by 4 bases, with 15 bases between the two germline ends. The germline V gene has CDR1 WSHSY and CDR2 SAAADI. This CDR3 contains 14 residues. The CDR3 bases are TGCGCCAGCAGAGAAAAACAGGGCGCCTATGGCTACACCTTC. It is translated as CASREKQGAYGYTF.

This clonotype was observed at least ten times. DNA for the CDR3: TGTGCCAGCAGCCCACAGGGATATAATTCACCCCTCCACTTT. Translated, it gives CASSPQGYNSPLHF. This chain uses TRBV7-8 with TRBJ1-6, with D possibly TRBD1 on 6 matching bases. The germline V and J ends were trimmed by 5 bases and 4 bases, with 9 bases remaining between them. The CDR3 runs 14 residues. From germline, CDR1 is SGHVS and CDR2 FQNEAQ.